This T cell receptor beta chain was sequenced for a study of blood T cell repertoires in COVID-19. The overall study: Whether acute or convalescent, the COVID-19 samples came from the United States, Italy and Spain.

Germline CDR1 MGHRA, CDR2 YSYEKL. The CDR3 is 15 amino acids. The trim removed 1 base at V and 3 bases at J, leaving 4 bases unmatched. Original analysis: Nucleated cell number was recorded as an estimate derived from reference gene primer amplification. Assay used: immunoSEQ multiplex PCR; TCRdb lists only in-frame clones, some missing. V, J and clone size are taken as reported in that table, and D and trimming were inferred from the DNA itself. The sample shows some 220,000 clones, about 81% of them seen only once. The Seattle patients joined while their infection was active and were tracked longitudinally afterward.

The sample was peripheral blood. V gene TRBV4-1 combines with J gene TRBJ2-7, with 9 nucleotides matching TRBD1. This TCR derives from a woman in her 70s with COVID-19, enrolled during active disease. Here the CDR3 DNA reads TGCGCCAGCAGCCAAGGTGGACAGGGGCACTACGAGCAGTACTTC. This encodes CASSQGGQGHYEQYF.